This record covers a single TCR beta chain. This sample was included in a study of shared T cell receptors in the human thymus. With 4 bases clipped from V and 0 bases from J, the junction kept 15 bases outside the gene matches. CDR3 length: 20 amino acids. Germline CDR1 is SGHRS and CDR2 is YFSETQ. Using immunoSEQ multiplex PCR, the repertoire was profiled, and TCRdb retains in-frame clones only, with some absent. The profile covers some 760,000 clones, with 80% to 90% appearing a single time and under 0.012% taken by the ten largest. Another study also made use of these data, one on human thymus T cells. That study reports: During corrective heart surgery, resections were taken, and the thymus tissue came from them. Within thymic and blood repertoires, V and J gene usage appeared to be biased. Unrelated people showed highly overlapping thymic repertoires, related research reported.

This TCR was sampled from a girl less than two years old with a congenital heart defect. The sample taken for sequencing was thymocytes. V is TRBV5-1 and J is TRBJ2-3; 12 positions match TRBD1. The DNA for the CDR3 is TGCGCCAGCAGCCCGGGACAGGGGGCGCTTTGTGATAGGAGCACAGATACGCAGTATTTT. It is translated as CASSPGQGALCDRSTDTQYF. Full variable domain (missing parts from reference TRBV5-1 and TRBJ2-3): KAGVTQTPRYLIKTRGQQVTLSCSPISGHRSVSWYQQTPGQGLQFLFEYFSETQRNKGNFPGRFSGRQFSNSRSEMNVSTLELGDSALYLCASSPGQGALCDRSTDTQYFGPGTRLTVL.